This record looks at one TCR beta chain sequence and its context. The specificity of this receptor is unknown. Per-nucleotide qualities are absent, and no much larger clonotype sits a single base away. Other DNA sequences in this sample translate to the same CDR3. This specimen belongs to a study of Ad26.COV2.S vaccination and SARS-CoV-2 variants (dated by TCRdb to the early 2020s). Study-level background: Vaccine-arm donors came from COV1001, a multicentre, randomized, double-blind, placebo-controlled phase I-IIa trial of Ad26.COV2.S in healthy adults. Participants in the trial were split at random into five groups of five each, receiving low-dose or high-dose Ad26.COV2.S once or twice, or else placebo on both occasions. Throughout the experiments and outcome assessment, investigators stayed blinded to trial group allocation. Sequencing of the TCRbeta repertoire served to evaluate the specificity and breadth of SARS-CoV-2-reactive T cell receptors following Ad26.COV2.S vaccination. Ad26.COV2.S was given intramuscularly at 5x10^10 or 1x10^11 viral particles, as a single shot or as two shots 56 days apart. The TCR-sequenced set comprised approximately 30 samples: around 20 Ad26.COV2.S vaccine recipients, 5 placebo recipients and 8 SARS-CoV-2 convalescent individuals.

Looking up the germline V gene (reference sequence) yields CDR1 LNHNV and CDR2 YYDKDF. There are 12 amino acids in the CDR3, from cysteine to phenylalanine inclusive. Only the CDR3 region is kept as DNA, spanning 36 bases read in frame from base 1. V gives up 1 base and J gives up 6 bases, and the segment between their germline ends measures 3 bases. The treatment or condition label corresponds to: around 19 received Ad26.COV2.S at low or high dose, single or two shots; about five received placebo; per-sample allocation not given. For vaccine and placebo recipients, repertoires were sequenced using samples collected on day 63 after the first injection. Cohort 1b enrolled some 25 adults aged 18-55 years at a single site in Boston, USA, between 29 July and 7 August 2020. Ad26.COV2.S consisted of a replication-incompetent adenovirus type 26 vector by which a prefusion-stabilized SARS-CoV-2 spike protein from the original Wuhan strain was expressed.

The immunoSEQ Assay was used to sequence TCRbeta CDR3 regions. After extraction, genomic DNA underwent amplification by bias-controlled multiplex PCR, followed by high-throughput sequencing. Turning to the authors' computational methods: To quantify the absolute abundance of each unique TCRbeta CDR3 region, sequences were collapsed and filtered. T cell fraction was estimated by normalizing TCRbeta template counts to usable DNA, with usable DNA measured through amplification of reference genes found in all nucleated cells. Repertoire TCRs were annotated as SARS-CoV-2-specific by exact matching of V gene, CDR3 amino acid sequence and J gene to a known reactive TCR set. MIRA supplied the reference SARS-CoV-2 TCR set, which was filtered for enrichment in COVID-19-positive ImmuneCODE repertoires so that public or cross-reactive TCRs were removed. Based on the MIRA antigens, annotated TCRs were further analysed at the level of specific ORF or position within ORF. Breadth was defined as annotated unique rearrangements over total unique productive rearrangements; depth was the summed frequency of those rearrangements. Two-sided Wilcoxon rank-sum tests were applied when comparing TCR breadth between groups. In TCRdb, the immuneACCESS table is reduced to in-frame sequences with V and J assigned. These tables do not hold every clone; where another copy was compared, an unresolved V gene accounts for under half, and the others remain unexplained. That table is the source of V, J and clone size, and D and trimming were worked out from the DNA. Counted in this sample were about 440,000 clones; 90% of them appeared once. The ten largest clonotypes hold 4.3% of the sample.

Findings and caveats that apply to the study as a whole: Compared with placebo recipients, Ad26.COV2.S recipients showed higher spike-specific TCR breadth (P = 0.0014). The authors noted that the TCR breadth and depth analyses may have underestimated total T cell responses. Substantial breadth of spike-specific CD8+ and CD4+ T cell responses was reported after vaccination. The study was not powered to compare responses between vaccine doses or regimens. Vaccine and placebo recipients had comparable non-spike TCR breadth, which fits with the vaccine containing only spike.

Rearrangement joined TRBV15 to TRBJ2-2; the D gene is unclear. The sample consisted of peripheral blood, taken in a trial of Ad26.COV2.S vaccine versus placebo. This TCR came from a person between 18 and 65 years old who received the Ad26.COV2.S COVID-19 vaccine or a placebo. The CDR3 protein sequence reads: CATSRGPGELFF. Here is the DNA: TGTGCCACCAGCAGAGGTCCCGGGGAGCTGTTTTTT.